A single T cell receptor (beta chain) is shown here with its context. Germline CDR1 and CDR2: MDHEN and SYDVKM. The CDR3 runs 14 residues. V was pared by 5 bases and J by 2 bases, with 3 bases of the junction left unmatched. The data originate from a study of cytomegalovirus exposure and HLA in healthy donors. Some clones are missing from TCRdb's copy, which holds only in-frame ones; the method was immunoSEQ multiplex PCR. The sample comprises about 70,000 clones, around 93% of which are singletons, and 5.3% rests with the top ten. The sequence was obtained from a man younger than 35 in good health and CMV-seropositive. Sequencing was done on a sample of PBMCs. The chain carries TRBV28 and TRBJ1-2, with 9 bases that match TRBD1. As DNA, the CDR3 is TGTGCCAGCAGTGGAACAGGGGGCAACTATGGCTACACCTTC. It codes for CASSGTGGNYGYTF.